This entry describes one T cell receptor (beta chain). Its antigen is not identified. Other DNA variants within this sample encode the same CDR3. There are 15 residues in the CDR3. With 4 bases removed from V and 0 bases from J, the gap between germline ends came to 10 bases. Germline CDR1 is MNHEY and CDR2 is SVGAGI. Time point: more than five months of natalizumab therapy. Every listed patient previously received interferon beta; all PML patients were women. T1 marks 6 months and T2 marks 12 months of natalizumab therapy. This record comes from a study of multiple sclerosis patients with progressive multifocal leukoencephalopathy. General study findings and limits: Less diverse TRB repertoires were suggested in most PML patients. Preferential TRBV-TRBJ pairings or common gene usage were not detected at PML.

Libraries were prepared by immunoSEQ multiplex PCR; TCRdb keeps only in-frame clonotypes and omits some of them. The sample records some 31,000 clones, around nine tenths being singletons. The chain carries TRBV6-5 and TRBJ2-4; no clear D gene. The sample consisted of PBMCs, taken from a patient treated with natalizumab. The clonotype originates from a human donor with multiple sclerosis. The CDR3 sequence: CASSSPTLAKNIQYF. DNA of the CDR3: TGTGCCAGCAGTTCCCCTACGTTAGCCAAAAACATTCAGTACTTC.